A selection of T cell receptor beta chains follows, all from one sample in a study of beta chain features in type 1 diabetes. Sequencing used immunoSEQ multiplex PCR; TCRdb keeps in-frame clones, though not all of them. The data contain 600,000 to 700,000 clones, about an eighth of them singletons. Sequencing input: naive CD4+ T cells from blood. Every receptor here comes from a man between 18 and 29 years old with type 1 diabetes. Both conserved end residues are part of each CDR3. D genes are given only for firm matches. Clone sizes are given selectively: once, few, many, or a class where the clone is expanded.

TRBJ2-3 | TRBV9 | - | - | CASSARLGTQYF | TGTGCCAGCAGCGCCCGACTCGGTACGCAGTATTTT
TRBJ1-1 | TRBV11-1 | TRBD1 | few | CASSLSQGDVGTEAFF | TGTGCCAGCAGCCTCAGCCAGGGGGATGTCGGCACTGAAGCTTTCTTT
TRBJ2-1 | TRBV10-1 | TRBD2 | - | CASSGTSGGVMKQFF | TGCGCCAGCAGTGGTACTAGCGGGGGTGTTATGAAGCAGTTCTTC
TRBJ1-5 | TRBV30 | - | - | CAWARDNNQPQHF | TGTGCCTGGGCCCGGGACAACAATCAGCCCCAGCATTTT
TRBJ2-7 | TRBV20-1 | - | few | CSAIWGYEQYF | TGCAGTGCTATATGGGGGTACGAGCAGTACTTC
TRBJ2-3 | TRBV6-5 | - | - | CASSYSYTDTQYF | TGTGCCAGCAGTTACTCATACACAGATACGCAGTATTTT
TRBJ1-1 | TRBV10-3 | TRBD1 | few | CAISETGGITEAFF | TGTGCCATCAGTGAGACAGGGGGAATCACTGAAGCTTTCTTT
TRBJ2-5 | TRBV30 | - | - | CAWSVTGTQETQYF | TGTGCCTGGAGTGTGACAGGAACTCAAGAGACCCAGTACTTC
TRBJ1-1 | TRBV11-3 | - | - | CASSLDGGNTEAFF | TGTGCCAGCAGCTTAGACGGGGGGAACACTGAAGCTTTCTTT
TRBJ1-2 | TRBV7-2 | - | - | CASSPEPMDSGSGYTF | TGTGCCAGCAGCCCAGAACCGATGGACTCTGGCTCTGGCTACACCTTC
TRBJ2-3 | TRBV15 | - | few | CATTSLEFTDTQYF | TGTGCCACCACGAGTCTAGAGTTCACAGATACGCAGTATTTT
TRBJ1-2 | TRBV6-1 | - | - | CASRAGKRYGYTF | TGTGCCAGCCGAGCAGGGAAACGCTATGGCTACACCTTC
TRBJ1-6 | TRBV11-1 | - | - | CASSLYNNSPLHF | TGTGCCAGCAGCCTCTACAATAATTCACCCCTCCACTTT
TRBJ1-2 | TRBV5-1 | - | - | CASSSLGGPFNYGYTF | TGCGCCAGCAGCTCCCTCGGGGGGCCTTTTAACTATGGCTACACCTTC
TRBJ1-3 | TRBV14 | - | few | CASSQGGAGNTIYF | TGTGCCAGCAGCCAGGGGGGAGCTGGAAACACCATATATTTT
TRBJ2-5 | TRBV4-1 | - | few | CASSQARDNQETQYF | TGCGCCAGCAGCCAAGCCAGAGATAACCAAGAGACCCAGTACTTC
TRBJ2-3 | TRBV10-2 | - | few | CASIRWLESTDTQYF | TGCGCCAGCATACGTTGGCTAGAGAGCACAGATACGCAGTATTTT
TRBJ1-5 | TRBV7-9 | TRBD1 | - | CASSSLGQGRDQPQHF | TGTGCCAGCAGCTCCCTCGGACAGGGCAGGGATCAGCCCCAGCATTTT
TRBJ1-6 | TRBV10-3 | - | few | CAISGPDVGNSPLHF | TGTGCCATCAGTGGCCCGGATGTTGGGAATTCACCCCTCCACTTT
TRBJ2-3 | TRBV9 | - | - | CASRGGDTTDTQYF | TGTGCCAGCAGAGGGGGGGACACCACAGATACGCAGTATTTT
TRBJ2-1 | TRBV28 | TRBD2 | few | CASSFHLAGGHSEQFF | TGTGCCAGCAGTTTTCATCTAGCGGGGGGCCATTCTGAGCAGTTCTTC
TRBJ1-5 | TRBV28 | - | - | CASTTRSGGNQPQHF | TGTGCCAGCACCACTCGATCAGGGGGCAATCAGCCCCAGCATTTT
TRBJ1-6 | TRBV4-1 | - | few | CASSQEGQRINSPLHF | TGCGCCAGCAGCCAAGAAGGACAGAGGATTAATTCACCCCTCCACTTT
TRBJ1-1 | TRBV7-9 | - | - | CASSLATIRTADTEAFF | TGTGCCAGCAGCTTGGCTACAATTAGGACAGCGGACACTGAAGCTTTCTTT
TRBJ2-7 | TRBV10-3 | TRBD1 | - | CAISRGQGLSYEQYF | TGTGCCATCAGCCGGGGACAGGGGCTCTCCTACGAGCAGTACTTC
TRBJ1-4 | TRBV10-3 | TRBD1 | - | CAISPGQGTTNEKLFF | TGTGCCATCAGTCCGGGACAGGGGACAACTAATGAAAAACTGTTTTTT
TRBJ2-3 | TRBV6-1 | - | few | CAAGRDSITDTQYF | TGTGCCGCCGGACGGGACTCAATCACAGATACGCAGTATTTT
TRBJ1-2 | TRBV7-2 | TRBD1 | few | CASSTSGGQKTLGYTF | TGTGCCAGCAGCACGTCGGGGGGACAGAAAACCCTTGGCTACACCTTC
TRBJ2-3 | TRBV30 | - | few | CAWSDPPSHLGLGADTQYF | TGTGCCTGGAGTGACCCCCCCAGCCATCTAGGCCTAGGGGCAGATACGCAGTATTTT
TRBJ2-7 | TRBV10-3 | - | - | CATQLGTSDEQYF | TGTGCCACCCAACTCGGGACAAGCGACGAGCAGTACTTC
TRBJ1-3 | TRBV30 | - | - | CAWSVVGSGNTIYF | TGTGCCTGGAGTGTCGTGGGGTCTGGAAACACCATATATTTT
TRBJ1-1 | TRBV6-5 | TRBD1 | - | CASRSDRENTEAFF | TGTGCCAGCAGGAGCGACAGGGAGAACACTGAAGCTTTCTTT
TRBJ2-2 | TRBV7-8 | - | - | CASSLATNIRNTGELFF | TGTGCCAGCAGCTTAGCGACTAACATCAGGAACACCGGGGAGCTGTTTTTT
TRBJ1-2 | TRBV30 | TRBD1 | - | CAWSAGQGAMNGYTF | TGTGCCTGGAGTGCGGGACAGGGGGCGATGAACGGCTACACCTTC
TRBJ2-7 | TRBV30 | - | - | CAWSEQGYEQYF | TGTGCCTGGAGTGAACAGGGCTACGAGCAGTACTTC
TRBJ2-2 | TRBV5-4 | - | - | CASNSRAPNTGELFF | TGTGCCAGCAATAGTAGGGCGCCGAACACCGGGGAGCTGTTTTTT
TRBJ1-2 | TRBV6-5 | - | - | CASSLTGSGYTF | TGTGCCAGCAGTTTGACAGGCTCTGGCTACACCTTC
TRBJ2-7 | TRBV2 | - | few | CASSDVAGLSYEQYF | TGTGCCAGCAGTGATGTGGCAGGGCTTAGCTACGAGCAGTACTTC
TRBJ1-2 | TRBV6-5 | - | - | CASSSNYGYTF | TGTGCCAGCAGTAGCAACTATGGCTACACCTTC
TRBJ1-3 | TRBV2 | - | few | CASSELANSGNTIYF | TGTGCCAGCAGTGAACTGGCAAACTCTGGAAACACCATATATTTT
TRBJ1-6 | TRBV6-1 | TRBD1 | few | CASSDAGQAFSPLHF | TGTGCCAGCAGTGACGCGGGACAGGCGTTCTCACCCCTCCACTTT
TRBJ2-7 | TRBV15 | - | few | CATSRDGTPLEQYF | TGTGCCACCAGCAGAGATGGGACGCCCCTCGAGCAGTACTTC
TRBJ1-5 | TRBV2 | TRBD1 | - | CASSPGQHSNQPQHF | TGTGCCAGCAGTCCGGGACAGCATAGCAATCAGCCCCAGCATTTT
TRBJ2-5 | TRBV6-5 | - | few | CASSWRGQETQYF | TGTGCCAGCAGTTGGCGTGGCCAAGAGACCCAGTACTTC
TRBJ1-3 | TRBV30 | - | few | CAWSVLRVSGNTIYF | TGTGCCTGGAGTGTACTACGAGTCTCTGGAAACACCATATATTTT
TRBJ2-7 | TRBV9 | TRBD1 | - | CASSVGQGAAYEQYF | TGTGCCAGCAGCGTAGGGCAGGGGGCGGCCTACGAGCAGTACTTC
TRBJ2-5 | TRBV10-3 | - | few | CAIGPLGYQETQYF | TGTGCCATCGGCCCTCTGGGGTACCAAGAGACCCAGTACTTC
TRBJ2-2 | TRBV18 | - | - | CASSQTQSTGELFF | TGTGCCAGCTCACAGACACAGTCCACCGGGGAGCTGTTTTTT
TRBJ1-6 | TRBV2 | - | few | CASSEGAPSPLHF | TGTGCCAGCAGTGAGGGGGCCCCTTCACCCCTCCACTTT
TRBJ2-1 | TRBV30 | - | - | CAWSVLGTPTGEQFF | TGTGCCTGGAGTGTACTAGGGACACCCACCGGTGAGCAGTTCTTC
TRBJ1-5 | TRBV4-2 | - | - | CASSQDLRTDQPQHF | TGTGCCAGCAGCCAAGATTTGAGGACCGATCAGCCCCAGCATTTT
TRBJ2-5 | TRBV18 | - | few | CASSPASQETQYF | TGTGCCAGCTCACCTGCCAGCCAAGAGACCCAGTACTTC